This T cell receptor beta chain was observed in a study of cytomegalovirus exposure and HLA in healthy donors. There are 16 residues in the CDR3. The V gene lost 6 bases and the J gene lost 5 bases, with 19 bases spanning the gap. Germline V gives CDR1 SNHLY, CDR2 FYNNEI. PCR used 60 Vbeta primers and 13 Jbeta primers. This table comes from immunoSEQ multiplex PCR, and its TCRdb copy is limited to in-frame clones, with some not included. The data show 75,000 to 95,000 clones, just under 90% seen once. With respect to this clone: What it binds is not known.

Broader study findings: The classifier was said to identify cytomegalovirus status with high specificity and sensitivity.

The genes are TRBV2 and TRBJ2-2; D is unclear. Source material: PBMCs. This TCR derives from a man aged 18 to 30 in good health and CMV-seronegative. In nucleotides, the CDR3 is TGTGCCAGCAGGGAATGGATGTACAGATCAACCGGGGAGCTGTTTTTT. This translates into CASREWMYRSTGELFF.